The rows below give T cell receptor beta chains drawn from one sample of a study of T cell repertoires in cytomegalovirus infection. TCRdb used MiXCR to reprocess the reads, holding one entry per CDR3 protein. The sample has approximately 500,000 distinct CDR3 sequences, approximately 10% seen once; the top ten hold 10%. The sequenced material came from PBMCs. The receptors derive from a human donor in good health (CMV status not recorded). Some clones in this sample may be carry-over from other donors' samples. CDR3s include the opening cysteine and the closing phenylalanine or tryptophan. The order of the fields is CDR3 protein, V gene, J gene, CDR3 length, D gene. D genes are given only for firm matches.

CDR3: CSAERGQGSSYEQYF
V: TRBV20-1
J: TRBJ2-7
length: 15
D: -

CDR3: CASTPSGFSTDTQYF
V: TRBV9
J: TRBJ2-3
length: 15
D: -

CDR3: CASSSTAYNEQFF
V: TRBV27
J: TRBJ2-1
length: 13
D: -

CDR3: CASSPGTYYGYTF
V: TRBV5-6
J: TRBJ1-2
length: 13
D: -

CDR3: CSASGFRDAGLRRKLISGFF
V: TRBV20-1
J: TRBJ2-1
length: 20
D: -

CDR3: CASSYVGGPEYSNQPQHF
V: TRBV6-6
J: TRBJ1-5
length: 18
D: -

CDR3: CASSLGGWGYEQYF
V: TRBV7-9
J: TRBJ2-7
length: 14
D: -

CDR3: CASSLSLVNEQFF
V: TRBV7-3
J: TRBJ2-1
length: 13
D: -

CDR3: CASSQPQGATNEKLFF
V: TRBV28
J: TRBJ1-4
length: 16
D: -

CDR3: CASSVGPSGRQVDEQFF
V: TRBV9
J: TRBJ2-1
length: 17
D: TRBD2

CDR3: CASSLGRGQSSDTQYF
V: TRBV7-6
J: TRBJ2-3
length: 16
D: -

CDR3: CASTGGSSYNEQFF
V: TRBV28
J: TRBJ2-1
length: 14
D: TRBD2

CDR3: CASRGFQRPSSYNEQFF
V: TRBV7-9
J: TRBJ2-1
length: 17
D: -

CDR3: CASSLEGGPGNEQFF
V: TRBV5-5
J: TRBJ2-1
length: 15
D: -

CDR3: CSATRELGTDTQYF
V: TRBV20-1
J: TRBJ2-3
length: 14
D: -

CDR3: CSAWGNPMNTEAFF
V: TRBV20-1
J: TRBJ1-1
length: 14
D: -

CDR3: CSAFSGGMSSYNEQFF
V: TRBV20-1
J: TRBJ2-1
length: 16
D: TRBD2